This TCR beta chain was sequenced in a study of T cell changes during pregnancy in multiple sclerosis. Deletions cut 2 bases from V and 0 bases from J, with 8 bases between. Germline-derived CDR1 and CDR2 are SGHDN and FVKESK. This CDR3 contains 16 residues. Sequencing was performed with immunoSEQ multiplex PCR; in TCRdb, only in-frame clones are kept and a portion is missing. The sample lists 85,000 to 100,000 clones, 93% seen once, with roughly 0.95% in the top ten. The sequence came from a female donor with multiple sclerosis, enrolled in a pregnancy study. The chain recombines TRBV14 with TRBJ2-6, with D perhaps matching TRBD2 (5 bases). Sequenced material: peripheral blood, taken after pregnancy. CDR3 in amino acids: CASSQSGSSGANVLTF. The CDR3 DNA reads as TGTGCCAGCAGCCAAAGTGGGAGCTCTGGGGCCAACGTCCTGACTTTC.